Below are 23 T cell receptor beta chains sequenced from a single sample in a study of T-cell memory formation after mild COVID-19. A single record per CDR3 protein comes from TCRdb applying MiXCR to the 5' RACE reads. Counted here are 250,000 to 300,000 distinct CDR3 sequences, about 16% occurring once; the ten biggest clones make up more than 20%. Sequencing was performed on PBMCs or a T cell subset sorted from them (not recorded which). Source of these receptors: a man aged 18-30 years who had mild COVID-19 (a few samples of this study predate the infection). Cell type and time point are not known.

This clonotype was seen more than once but under ten times. The chain is built from TRBV11-2 and TRBJ2-3; the match to TRBD2 covers 7 bases. The CDR3 contains 18 residues. Germline trimming cut 0 bases from V and 0 bases from J; bases unmatched to any gene: 9. Germline V CDR1 and CDR2: SGHAT, FQNNGV. CDR3 sequence reads: CASSLDRGRGVSTDTQYF. CDR3 bases: TGTGCCAGCAGCTTAGATCGCGGACGGGGGGTTAGCACAGATACGCAGTATTTT.

V is TRBV27 and J is TRBJ2-5; either TRBD1 or TRBD2 may supply D (5 bases each). The CDR3 consists of 12 residues. Per the germline V gene, CDR1 is MNHEY and CDR2 is SMNVEV (reference sequence). The V and J ends lost 5 bases and 5 bases respectively, with 9 bases between them. CDR3 coding DNA: TGTGCCAGCAGTGGGGGATGGGAGACCCAGTACTTC. It specifies CASSGGWETQYF.

Only a few counts were recorded for this clonotype. The rearrangement joins TRBV15 to TRBJ2-3; perhaps TRBD1 as D (5 bases). Trimming pared 2 bases from V and 4 bases from J, leaving 7 bases between. The germline V gene encodes CDR1 LNHNV and CDR2 YYDKDF (reference sequence). The CDR3 is 13 residues long. The CDR3 region is CATSRQGADTQYF. The CDR3 DNA reads as TGTGCCACCAGCAGACAGGGTGCAGATACGCAGTATTTT.

V usage is TRBV4-1 and J usage is TRBJ1-5; D gene ambiguous. V lost 0 bases, J lost 5 bases, and 14 bases lay in between. The CDR3 runs 16 residues. Germline assignment: CDR1 MGHRA and CDR2 YSYEKL. This CDR3 reads CASSQEYGQRYQPQHF. CDR3 sequence (DNA): TGCGCCAGCAGCCAAGAATATGGTCAGCGTTATCAGCCCCAGCATTTT.

This clonotype was detected only a few times. For the CDR3, the DNA is TGTGCCAGCAGCGTAGCGGCCAGCCCAGATACGCAGTATTTT. It encodes CASSVAASPDTQYF. This sequence joins TRBV9 and TRBJ2-3; D is ambiguous. Germline loops: CDR1 SGDLS, CDR2 YYNGEE. Trimming took 0 bases from V and 4 from J, leaving 9 bases between them. This CDR3 is 14 amino acids long.

The V call is TRBV24-1, the J call TRBJ1-5; no clear D. Trimming stripped 4 bases from V and 4 bases from J, with 13 bases between. This CDR3 region has 15 residues. The V gene's germline CDR1 is KGHDR and CDR2 SFDVKD. In DNA form, the CDR3 reads TGTGCCACCAGTGAGTCCGGAGGGTTTAATCAGCCCCAGCATTTT. Translation: CATSESGGFNQPQHF.

The V call is TRBV29-1, the J call TRBJ2-5; a weak D match, TRBD2 (6 bases). From germline, CDR1 is SQVTM and CDR2 ANQGSEA. V was trimmed by 3 bases and J by 4 bases, leaving 9 bases between them. The length of the CDR3 is 12 residues. The CDR3, as DNA: TGCAGCGTTGAGGCCGGGGGAGAGACCCAGTACTTC. Translating it yields CSVEAGGETQYF.

The chain employs TRBV20-1 and TRBJ2-3; possibly TRBD1 for D (6 bases). The length of the CDR3 is 16 residues. V was shortened by 6 bases and J by 1 base, with 20 bases between the two germline ends. Germline CDR1 and CDR2: DFQATT and SNEGSKA (reference sequence). The CDR3 DNA is TGCAGTGCCCACCGACCACTAGAGGGGGGCACAGATACGCAGTATTTT. Amino acid sequence: CSAHRPLEGGTDTQYF.

This clonotype was observed a handful of times. V gene TRBV2 combines with J gene TRBJ2-7; the match to TRBD1 covers 10 bases. CDR1 and CDR2 (germline): SNHLY, FYNNEI. The CDR3 is 14 residues long. After removal of 2 bases from V and 4 bases from J, the junction contained 2 bases not matched to a gene. CDR3 nucleotide sequence: TGTGCCAGCAGTGAACAGGGACAGGGGTACGAGCAGTACGTC. This sequence encodes CASSEQGQGYEQYV.

The rearrangement links TRBV19 to TRBJ1-1; possibly TRBD1 for D (6 bases). This CDR3 has 14 residues. From germline, CDR1 is LNHDA and CDR2 SQIVND (reference sequence). V was trimmed by 3 bases and J by 1 base, leaving 9 bases between them. For the CDR3, the DNA is TGTGCCAGTAGTATTAACAGGGAGAACACTGAAGCTTTCTTT. This sequence encodes CASSINRENTEAFF. The full variable domain, its missing parts supplied by reference TRBV19 and TRBJ1-1, is DGGITQSPKYLFRKEGQNVTLSCEQNLNHDAMYWYRQDPGQGLRLIYYSQIVNDFQKGDIAEGYSVSREKKESFPLTVTSAQKNPTAFYLCASSINRENTEAFFGQGTRLTVV.

The table lists this clonotype with a few counts. The chain is built from TRBV5-6 and TRBJ2-5, with TRBD1 matching 11 bases. CDR3 length: 15 amino acids. The V and J ends lost 4 bases and 5 bases, in that order; junction bases with no gene match: 7. Looked up from germline, CDR1 is SGHDT and CDR2 is YYEEEE. The DNA for the CDR3 is TGTGCCAGCAGCGTGCCGGGGACAGGGGGGGAGACCCAGTACTTC. This gives the protein CASSVPGTGGETQYF.

The chain combines TRBV6-5 with TRBJ2-3, with D perhaps TRBD2 (5 bases). The length of the CDR3 is 16 residues. V lost 0 bases and J lost 1, with 11 bases in between. Germline V CDR1 and CDR2: MNHEY, SVGAGI. The CDR3 DNA reads as TGTGCCAGCAGTTACTCCGGGGTCTTGGGCACAGATACGCAGTATTTT. It specifies CASSYSGVLGTDTQYF.

The chain is built from TRBV7-6 and TRBJ2-5; D not resolved. CDR1 and CDR2 (germline): SGHVS, FNYEAQ. Trimming took off 2 bases at V and 1 base at J, with 11 bases between the two ends. This CDR3 region has 15 residues. The DNA for the CDR3 is TGTGCCAGCAGCTTACGTACACGGATCCAAGAGACCCAGTACTTC. Its translation: CASSLRTRIQETQYF.

This clonotype has just a few counts. The chain joins TRBV7-2 to TRBJ2-3; possibly TRBD2 for D (5 bases). Germline V gene data show CDR1 as SGHTA and CDR2 as FQGNSA. The V end lost 1 base, the J end lost 1 base, and 9 bases lay between the germline ends. There are 15 residues in the CDR3. CDR3: CASSLVRTGTDTQYF. The CDR3 DNA is TGTGCCAGCAGCTTAGTTAGGACTGGCACAGATACGCAGTATTTT.

This sequence joins TRBV19 and TRBJ1-1; TRBD1 matches 9 bases. Germline V gene sequence: CDR1 LNHDA, CDR2 SQIVND (reference sequence). The CDR3 loop spans 14 amino acids. With 6 bases clipped from V and 2 bases from J, the junction kept 4 bases outside the gene matches. For the CDR3, the DNA is TGTGCCAGTAGGGAGGACAGGGGCAACACTGAAGCTTTCTTT. Translation: CASREDRGNTEAFF.

The chain couples TRBV4-2 to TRBJ1-1; 8 bases are shared with TRBD1. This CDR3 is 15 amino acids long. Germline V gene sequence: CDR1 LGHNA, CDR2 YNFKEQ. Trimming at V came to 5 bases and at J to 2 bases, leaving 7 bases not matched to a gene. For the CDR3, the DNA is TGTGCCAGCAGCGCCGCCGGGACAGGAAACACTGAAGCTTTCTTT. It codes for CASSAAGTGNTEAFF.

This clonotype was found many times. V usage is TRBV9 and J usage is TRBJ2-1; D gene unclear. Trimming stripped 0 bases from V and 11 bases from J, with 9 bases between. Germline loops: CDR1 SGDLS, CDR2 YYNGEE. This CDR3 region has 12 residues. This CDR3 is CASSVVDSKQFF. CDR3 sequence (DNA): TGTGCCAGCAGCGTAGTAGATAGTAAGCAGTTCTTC.

In nucleotides, the CDR3 is TGTGCCAGCAGCTTAGCGCCGAGTTCCGGACGGCAAGAGACCCAGTACTTC. Amino acid sequence: CASSLAPSSGRQETQYF. V and J are TRBV7-2 and TRBJ2-5; no firm D call. V lost 0 bases, J lost 2 bases, and 16 bases lay in between. This CDR3 is 17 amino acids long. From germline, CDR1 is SGHTA and CDR2 FQGNSA.

The sample holds a few counts of this clonotype. The chain is built from TRBV6-5 and TRBJ2-6; possible D gene TRBD2, 7 bases. This CDR3 contains 20 residues. V shed 0 bases and J shed 4 bases, with 22 bases lying between them. Germline CDR1 MNHEY, CDR2 SVGAGI. CDR3 protein: CASSYSRRGPYRGGANVLTF. In nucleotides, the CDR3 is TGTGCCAGCAGTTACTCGCGGCGGGGGCCCTATCGGGGAGGGGCCAACGTCCTGACTTTC.

This sequence joins TRBV6-2 or TRBV6-3 and TRBJ2-5; 11 bases map to TRBD2. Trimming took 2 bases from V and 5 from J; bases not matched to a gene: 4. The CDR3 is made up of 15 amino acids. CDR1 is MNHEY, CDR2 SVGEGT, per germline. The CDR3 coding sequence is TGTGCCAGCAGTTACGGGACTAGCGGAAGGGAGACCCAGTACTTC. Protein sequence: CASSYGTSGRETQYF.

The J gene is TRBJ2-5, the V gene TRBV6-5, with 9 nucleotides matching TRBD2. Germline lookup yields CDR1 MNHEY and CDR2 SVGAGI. The V gene end was trimmed by 7 bases and the J gene end by 0 bases; junction bases not matched to a gene: 6. The CDR3 sequence is 15 residues long. CDR3 amino acids: CASTFAGGNQETQYF. Written as DNA, the CDR3 is TGTGCCAGCACTTTCGCGGGGGGGAACCAAGAGACCCAGTACTTC.

The CDR3, as DNA: TGTGCCAGCAGTTACTCGTTTGGGGATACGCAGTATTTT. It codes for CASSYSFGDTQYF. The chain recombines TRBV6-2 or TRBV6-3 with TRBJ2-3, with no clear D. Germline V gene lookup returns CDR1 MNHEY and CDR2 SVGEGT. CDR3 length: 13 amino acids. The V gene lost 0 bases and the J gene lost 6 bases, with 7 bases spanning the gap.

The chain combines TRBV12-3 or TRBV12-4 with TRBJ2-3, with D tentatively TRBD1 (5 bases). The CDR3 is 14 residues long. Trimming took off 6 bases at V and 3 bases at J, with 13 bases between the two ends. The CDR3 here is CASRKPTGTDTQYF. For the CDR3, the DNA is TGTGCCAGCAGAAAACCAACAGGAACAGATACGCAGTATTTT.